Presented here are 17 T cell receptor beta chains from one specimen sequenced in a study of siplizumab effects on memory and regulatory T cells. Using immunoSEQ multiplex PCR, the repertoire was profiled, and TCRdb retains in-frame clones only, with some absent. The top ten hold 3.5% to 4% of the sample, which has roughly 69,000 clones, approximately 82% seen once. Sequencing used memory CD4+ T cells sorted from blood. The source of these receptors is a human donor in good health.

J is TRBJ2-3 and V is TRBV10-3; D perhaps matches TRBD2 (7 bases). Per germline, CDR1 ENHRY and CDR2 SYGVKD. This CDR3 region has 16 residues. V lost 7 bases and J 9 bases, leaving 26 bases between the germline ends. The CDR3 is CAITEGGGLLVGTQYF. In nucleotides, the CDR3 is TGTGCCATCACCGAGGGAGGGGGACTACTCGTAGGGACGCAGTATTTT.

CDR3 protein: CASSLFSGAGGTEAFF. CDR3 coding DNA: TGTGCCAGCAGCTTGTTTTCAGGGGCGGGAGGCACTGAAGCTTTCTTT. The J gene is TRBJ1-1, the V gene TRBV5-5; tentatively, D is TRBD1 (6 bases). There are 16 residues in the CDR3. Per germline, CDR1 SGHKS and CDR2 YYEKEE (reference sequence). The V end was cut by 1 base, the J end by 4 bases, with 17 bases between.

This CDR3 reads CASSLNSGPVGQETQYF. CDR3 bases: TGCGCCAGCAGCTTAAATAGCGGGCCGGTGGGACAAGAGACCCAGTACTTC. The chain carries TRBV5-1 and TRBJ2-5, with 7 bases identical to TRBD2. This CDR3 region has 17 residues. Germline trimming cut 2 bases from V and 2 bases from J; bases unmatched to any gene: 12. Per germline, CDR1 SGHRS and CDR2 YFSETQ.

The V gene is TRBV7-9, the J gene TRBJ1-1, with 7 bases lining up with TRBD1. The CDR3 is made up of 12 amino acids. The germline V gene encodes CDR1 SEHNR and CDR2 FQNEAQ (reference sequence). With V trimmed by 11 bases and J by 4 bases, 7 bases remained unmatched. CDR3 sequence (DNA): TGTGCCGTACAGGGGAGGATCACTGAAGCTTTCTTT. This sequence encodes CAVQGRITEAFF.

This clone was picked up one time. CDR3 amino acids: CATSSGQGYEQYF. CDR3 DNA sequence: TGTGCCACCTCCTCGGGACAGGGCTACGAGCAGTACTTC. The chain recombines TRBV10-3 with TRBJ2-7; 9 nucleotides match TRBD1. CDR3 size: 13 residues. The germline gives CDR1 ENHRY, CDR2 SYGVKD. The trim removed 10 bases at V and 3 bases at J, leaving 7 bases unmatched.

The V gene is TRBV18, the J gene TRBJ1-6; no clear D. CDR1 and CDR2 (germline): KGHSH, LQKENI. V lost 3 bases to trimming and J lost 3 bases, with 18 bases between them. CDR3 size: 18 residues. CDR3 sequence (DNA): TGTGCCAGCTCACCCTCAAGCCAGACCCTGAACTATAATTCACCCCTCCACTTT. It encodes CASSPSSQTLNYNSPLHF.

The CDR3 spells CASSLDQLYEQYF. The CDR3 DNA is TGTGCCAGCAGCTTAGATCAACTCTACGAGCAGTACTTC. The chain joins TRBV11-2 to TRBJ2-7; no clear D gene. CDR1 is SGHAT and CDR2 is FQNNGV in the germline V gene. V was cut by 0 bases and J by 3 bases, with 6 bases left in between. The CDR3 has 13 residues.

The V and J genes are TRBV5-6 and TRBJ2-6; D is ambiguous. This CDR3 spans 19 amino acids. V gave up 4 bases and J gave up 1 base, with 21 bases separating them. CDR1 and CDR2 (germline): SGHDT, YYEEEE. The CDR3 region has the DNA TGTGCCAGCAGCCGGTGGGATCATCAAGACTCGTCTGGGGCCAACGTCCTGACTTTC. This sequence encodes CASSRWDHQDSSGANVLTF.

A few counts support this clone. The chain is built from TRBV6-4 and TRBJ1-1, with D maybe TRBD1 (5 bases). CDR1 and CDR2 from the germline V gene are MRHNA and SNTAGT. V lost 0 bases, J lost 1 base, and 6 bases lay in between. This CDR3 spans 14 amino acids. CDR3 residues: CASSDSDKNTEAFF. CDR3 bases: TGTGCCAGCAGTGACTCGGACAAGAACACTGAAGCTTTCTTT.

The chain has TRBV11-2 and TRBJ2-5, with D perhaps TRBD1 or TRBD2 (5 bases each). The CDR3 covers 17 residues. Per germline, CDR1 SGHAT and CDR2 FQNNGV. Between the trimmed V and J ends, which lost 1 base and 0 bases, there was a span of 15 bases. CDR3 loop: CASSLGSTRGHQETQYF. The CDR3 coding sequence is TGTGCCAGCAGCTTAGGGAGTACAAGGGGACACCAAGAGACCCAGTACTTC.

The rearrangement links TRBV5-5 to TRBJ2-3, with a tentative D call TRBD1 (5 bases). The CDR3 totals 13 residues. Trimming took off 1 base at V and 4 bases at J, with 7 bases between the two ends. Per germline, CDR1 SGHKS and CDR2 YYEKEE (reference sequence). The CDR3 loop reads CASSLTGPDTQYF. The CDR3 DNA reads TGTGCCAGCAGCTTGACAGGCCCAGATACGCAGTATTTT.

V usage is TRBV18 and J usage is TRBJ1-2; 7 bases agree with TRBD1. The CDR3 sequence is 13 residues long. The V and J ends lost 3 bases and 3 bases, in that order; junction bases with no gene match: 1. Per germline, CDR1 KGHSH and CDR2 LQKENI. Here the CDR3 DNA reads TGTGCCAGCTCACCCGACAGGGACTATGGCTACACCTTC. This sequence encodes CASSPDRDYGYTF. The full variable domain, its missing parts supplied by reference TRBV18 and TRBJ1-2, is NAGVMQNPRHLVRRRGQEARLRCSPMKGHSHVYWYRQLPEEGLKFMVYLQKENIIDESGMPKERFSAEFPKEGPSILRIQQVVRGDSAAYFCASSPDRDYGYTFGSGTRLTVV.

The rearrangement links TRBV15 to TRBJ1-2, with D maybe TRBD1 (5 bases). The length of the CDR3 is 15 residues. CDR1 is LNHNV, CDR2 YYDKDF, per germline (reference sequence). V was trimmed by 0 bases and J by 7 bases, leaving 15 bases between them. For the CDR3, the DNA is TGTGCCACCAGCAGAGATCGGGACTACGGGGGTGGCTACACCTTC. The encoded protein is CATSRDRDYGGGYTF.

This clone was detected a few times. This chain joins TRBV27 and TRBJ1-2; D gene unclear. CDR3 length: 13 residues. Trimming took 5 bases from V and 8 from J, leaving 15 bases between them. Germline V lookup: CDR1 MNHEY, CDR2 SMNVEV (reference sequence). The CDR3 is CASSLDPREGYTF. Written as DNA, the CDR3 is TGTGCCAGCAGTCTGGACCCCCGGGAGGGCTACACCTTC.

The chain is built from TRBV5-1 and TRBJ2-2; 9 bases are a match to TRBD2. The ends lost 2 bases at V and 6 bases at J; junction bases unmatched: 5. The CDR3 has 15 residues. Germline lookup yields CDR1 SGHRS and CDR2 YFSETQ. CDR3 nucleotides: TGCGCCAGCAGCTTAACGCGGGAGGGCGCCGGGGAGCTGTTTTTT. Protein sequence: CASSLTREGAGELFF.

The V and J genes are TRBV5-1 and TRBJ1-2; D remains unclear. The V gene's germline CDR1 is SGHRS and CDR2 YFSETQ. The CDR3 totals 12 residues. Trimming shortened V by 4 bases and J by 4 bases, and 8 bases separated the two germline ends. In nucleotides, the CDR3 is TGCGCCAGCAGCCCCGACACCTATGGCTACACCTTC. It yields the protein CASSPDTYGYTF. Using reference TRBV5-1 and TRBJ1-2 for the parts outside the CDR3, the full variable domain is KAGVTQTPRYLIKTRGQQVTLSCSPISGHRSVSWYQQTPGQGLQFLFEYFSETQRNKGNFPGRFSGRQFSNSRSEMNVSTLELGDSALYLCASSPDTYGYTFGSGTRLTVV.

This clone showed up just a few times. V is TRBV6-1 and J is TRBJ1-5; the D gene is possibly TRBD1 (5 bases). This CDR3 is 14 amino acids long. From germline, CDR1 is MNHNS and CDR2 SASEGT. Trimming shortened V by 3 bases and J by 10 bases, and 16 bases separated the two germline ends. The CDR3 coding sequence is TGTGCCAGCAGTGATCATGGGGGGGGGAGACCCCAGCATTTT. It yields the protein CASSDHGGGRPQHF.